The text below deals with one T cell receptor (beta chain). Antigen: not known. This record comes from a study of a mutant IDH1 vaccine in newly diagnosed glioma. Looking at the study overall: Beginning 4-6 weeks after radiotherapy alone, or with temozolomide cycles, vaccination took place.

TCRdb keeps only in-frame clones here, not all; method: immunoSEQ multiplex PCR. The repertoire includes some 40,000 clones, about four fifths of them detected once, and 5% to 6% sits in the top ten. The CDR3 consists of 14 residues. V lost 2 bases, J lost 4 bases, and 4 bases stayed unmatched. Germline CDR1 is LGHNA and CDR2 is YSLEER. The time point: week 23, last vaccination. The study gave 300 ug of mutant IDH1 20-mer peptide per vaccine dose, with topical imiquimod. The chain joins TRBV4-3 to TRBJ1-2, with 7 bases identical to TRBD1. The specimen was PBMCs, collected from a glioma patient whose treatment included an IDH1 peptide vaccine. The source is a middle-aged man with glioma. DNA of the CDR3: TGCGCCAGCAGCCAACACAGGGGAAGCTATGGCTACACCTTC. This gives the protein CASSQHRGSYGYTF.